This TCR beta chain was recorded in a study of blood T cell repertoires in COVID-19 (dated by TCRdb to 2018 to 2020). General notes on the study: Collaborator samples came from the United States, Italy and Spain and covered acute and convalescent phases of COVID-19. The prospective study material was composed of cDNA or gDNA derived from T cells, B-cell-depleted T cells, or PBMCs. Deeply sampled blood TCRbeta repertoires from subjects exposed to, actively infected with, or recovered from COVID-19 were included in the dataset. The repertoires were released in a freely available public database intended as a resource for research on the immune response to SARS-CoV-2. Samples came from the ongoing ImmuneRACE study (first 160 participants) plus 1,254 subjects from 6 global collaborators. The sample metadata nearly always contained a de-identified subject ID, COVID-19 status, age in years and sex. HLA class I and class II types, where available, came from metadata supplied by the sample provider rather than from assay-based typing. The investigation overall reported the following: The amount of clinical and demographic metadata varied by source and participant and was provided uncurated.

The germline V gene sets CDR1 to SNHLY and CDR2 to FYNNEI. From the cysteine through the phenylalanine, the CDR3 covers 15 amino acids. Kept here is only the CDR3 DNA, which spans 45 bases and is read in frame from base 1. Trimming accounts for 5 bases at V and 6 bases at J, while the number of junction bases matched to no gene is 7. The collaborating institutions used their own protocols to collect whole blood in K2EDTA tubes. Collaborator samples were shipped for TCRbeta analysis as frozen whole blood, isolated PBMCs, or DNA extracted from either sample type. Of note for this clone: Its binding antigen is unknown. It has no much larger one-base neighbor in the sample; base qualities were not kept.

TCRbeta CDR3 regions were amplified from genomic DNA using the immunoSEQ Assay, a bias-controlled multiplex PCR. The study's processing was this. Within the assay, amplification of reference gene primers was used to estimate how many nucleated cells each sample contained. Sequence reads were collapsed and filtered to measure the absolute abundance of every unique TCRbeta CDR3 rearrangement. For each sample, productive Simpson clonality was calculated as the square root of Simpson's diversity index over productive rearrangements. TCRdb obtained this table from immuneACCESS and retained in-frame rearrangements with V and J assigned. These tables miss some clones; where compared with another copy, unresolved V genes account for less than half of the shortfall, and the remainder is unexplained. V and J calls and clone size are as listed in that table; D and trimming were resolved from the DNA. The sample includes a few hundred thousand clones, with approximately 90% observed a single time. 0.7% to 0.9% of the sample lies in the top ten.

Input material: peripheral blood. This TCR derives from a man aged 25 to 40 with acute or convalescent COVID-19. The chain was built from TRBV2 and TRBJ2-5, with 12 bases in between that match TRBD1. The CDR3 protein is CASSRDRGPGQTQYF. The DNA sequence is as follows: TGTGCCAGCAGTCGGGACAGGGGGCCCGGACAGACCCAGTACTTC.